The rows below give T cell receptor beta chains drawn from one sample of a study of siplizumab effects on memory and regulatory T cells. The assay was immunoSEQ multiplex PCR, and TCRdb's table has in-frame clones only and misses some. The sample contains around 86,000 clones, around 94% of which appear only once. The source material was non-Treg CD4+ T cells sorted from blood. The receptors derive from a human donor in good health. CDR3s include the opening cysteine and the closing phenylalanine or tryptophan. A D gene is named only where the DNA matches it firmly. Clone size appears in some rows only: once, few, many, or a class for an expanded clone.

NA,NA,TRBJ1-5,15,TRBV6-1,TGTGCCAGCAGGGCGCTGGGCTATAGCAATCAGCCCCAGCATTTT,CASRALGYSNQPQHF
NA,NA,TRBJ2-3,14,TRBV6-4,TGTGCCAGCAGCGTGGGGGGGCGAGGAGATACGCAGTATTTT,CASSVGGRGDTQYF
TRBD1,once,TRBJ2-1,15,TRBV5-4,TGTGCCAGCAGCCCAAGGGACAGGGGTTACAATGAGCAGTTCTTC,CASSPRDRGYNEQFF
NA,NA,TRBJ2-3,18,TRBV7-8,TGTGCCAGCAGGAACCGCCGAGCTCTACCACCCAGCACAGATACGCAGTATTTT,CASRNRRALPPSTDTQYF
NA,NA,TRBJ1-1,14,TRBV5-4,TGTGCCAGCAGCTTGGTCGGTAGGAACACTGAAGCTTTCTTT,CASSLVGRNTEAFF
NA,NA,TRBJ2-7,14,TRBV5-5,TGTGCCAGCAGCTTGGTACAAAAATCCTACGAGCAGTACTTC,CASSLVQKSYEQYF
NA,NA,TRBJ1-3,13,TRBV30,TGTGCCTGGAGTACAGGTTTTGGAAACACCATATATTTT,CAWSTGFGNTIYF
NA,NA,TRBJ2-1,15,TRBV5-1,TGCGCCAGCAGCCGGGTAGTTACCGGCGACAATGAGCAGTTCTTC,CASSRVVTGDNEQFF
NA,NA,TRBJ1-1,16,TRBV7-9,TGTGCCAGCAGCTTAGAGACAATGATGAAAGACACTGAAGCTTTCTTT,CASSLETMMKDTEAFF
NA,NA,TRBJ1-1,14,TRBV11-2,TGTGCCAGCAGCTTAGTGGGTATGAACACTGAAGCTTTCTTT,CASSLVGMNTEAFF
NA,NA,TRBJ1-4,18,TRBV7-9,TGTGCCAGCAGCTTGGGCAGGGACGGGGTTATCCCTAATGAAAAACTGTTTTTT,CASSLGRDGVIPNEKLFF
NA,NA,TRBJ1-1,16,TRBV9,TGTGCCAGCAGCGTGGGCCAGGGCGGAGGGAACACTGAAGCTTTCTTT,CASSVGQGGGNTEAFF
NA,NA,TRBJ2-7,11,TRBV29-1,TGCAGCGTTGGTGTTTCCTACGAGCAGTACTTC,CSVGVSYEQYF
NA,NA,TRBJ2-1,13,TRBV11-2,TGTGCCAGCAGCTTAGTCAGGGGCAATGAGCAGTTCTTC,CASSLVRGNEQFF
NA,NA,TRBJ2-1,16,TRBV7-6,TGTGCCAGCAGCCCCATAACGGGGAGTAGGGACAATGAGCAGTTCTTC,CASSPITGSRDNEQFF
TRBD1,NA,TRBJ2-7,13,TRBV5-1,TGCGCCAGCAGCGACTGGACAGGCGAGGGGCAGTACTTC,CASSDWTGEGQYF
TRBD1,NA,TRBJ2-3,18,TRBV10-3,TGTGCCATCAGTGACGACGGGACAGGGGCCCGCAGTTCCGCTTCGCAGTATTTT,CAISDDGTGARSSASQYF
NA,NA,TRBJ1-1,15,TRBV6-5,TGTGCCAGCAGTTCCTCGGGCGTTAGGAACACTGAAGCTTTCTTT,CASSSSGVRNTEAFF
TRBD1,NA,TRBJ2-7,17,TRBV7-2,TGTGCCAGCAGCTTAGCAGGTGGGACAGGCTTAACCTACGAGCAGTACTTC,CASSLAGGTGLTYEQYF
TRBD1,NA,TRBJ1-2,13,TRBV5-6,TGTGCCAGCAACAGAGGAGGGGGCGCGGGCTACACCTTC,CASNRGGGAGYTF
NA,NA,TRBJ1-5,18,TRBV4-2,TGTGCCAGCAGCCAAGGAAATCGAGTTGGGGTTCGGGATCAGCCCCAGCATTTT,CASSQGNRVGVRDQPQHF
TRBD1,NA,TRBJ1-2,10,TRBV29-1,TGCAGCGGGGGACAGGAAGGCTACACCTTC,CSGGQEGYTF
NA,NA,TRBJ2-2,17,TRBV7-2,TGTGCCAGCAGCTTAACCGGAACTAGAATGAGCACCGGGGAGCTGTTTTTT,CASSLTGTRMSTGELFF
TRBD2,NA,TRBJ2-7,16,TRBV6-5,TGTGCCAGCAGTTACGGACTAGCGGGAAAAGGATACGAGCAGTACTTC,CASSYGLAGKGYEQYF
NA,NA,TRBJ1-1,14,TRBV15,TGTGCCACCAGCACAGCTGGGGGGAGCACTGAAGCTTTCTTT,CATSTAGGSTEAFF
TRBD1,NA,TRBJ2-1,16,TRBV9,TGTGCCAGCAGCGCGTCGACAGGGGGGAGGAACAATGAGCAGTTCTTC,CASSASTGGRNNEQFF
TRBD1,NA,TRBJ2-3,15,TRBV13,TGTGCCAGCAGCCGACCCACAGGGGGCCCAGATACGCAGTATTTT,CASSRPTGGPDTQYF
TRBD2,NA,TRBJ2-7,16,TRBV6-6,TGTGCCAGCTCTGGGACTAGGGGACCCAACTCCTACGAGCAGTACTTC,CASSGTRGPNSYEQYF
TRBD1,NA,TRBJ1-1,14,TRBV2,TGTGCCAGCAGTGTAACAGGGGGTATCACTGAAGCTTTCTTT,CASSVTGGITEAFF
NA,NA,TRBJ2-3,15,TRBV9,TGTGCCAGCAGCGCACCCGCAGGGAGCACAGATACGCAGTATTTT,CASSAPAGSTDTQYF
NA,NA,TRBJ1-2,12,TRBV7-9,TGTGCCAGCAGCTTAGACAGCTATGGCTACACCTTC,CASSLDSYGYTF
NA,NA,TRBJ2-2,15,TRBV7-9,TGTGCCAGCAGCTTAGAGGGCCTAAACACCGGGGAGCTGTTTTTT,CASSLEGLNTGELFF
NA,NA,TRBJ1-5,15,TRBV30,TGTGCCTGGAGTGATCGGGGACGGCACAATCAGCCCCAGCATTTT,CAWSDRGRHNQPQHF
TRBD1,NA,TRBJ2-7,15,TRBV5-8,TGTGCCAGCAGACGGTCCCGTACAGGGGCCTACGAGCAGTACTTC,CASRRSRTGAYEQYF
TRBD1,NA,TRBJ2-6,17,TRBV19,TGTGCCAGTAGTATTGGGACAGGGAGGTCTGGGGCCAACGTCCTGACTTTC,CASSIGTGRSGANVLTF
TRBD2,NA,TRBJ2-1,16,TRBV4-1,TGCGCCAGCAGCCAAAGCGCTAGCGGTTTGAACAATGAGCAGTTCTTC,CASSQSASGLNNEQFF
NA,NA,TRBJ2-1,15,TRBV7-9,TGTGCCAGCAGCTTACGGCGGCTAGCTAGCGATGAGCAGTTCTTC,CASSLRRLASDEQFF
NA,few,TRBJ1-2,14,TRBV2,TGTGCCAGCAGTGAATGGGAACAGCGCTATGGCTACACCTTC,CASSEWEQRYGYTF
NA,NA,TRBJ1-1,13,TRBV9,TGTGCCAGCAGCGTCAGAGTGAACACTGAAGCTTTCTTT,CASSVRVNTEAFF
TRBD2,NA,TRBJ2-3,16,TRBV5-1,TGCGCCAGCAGCTGGGGCGGGACTAGAAGCACAGATACGCAGTATTTT,CASSWGGTRSTDTQYF
NA,NA,TRBJ2-5,13,TRBV4-2,TGTGCCAGCAGCCCACTGATCAGAGAGACCCAGTACTTC,CASSPLIRETQYF
NA,NA,TRBJ2-7,12,TRBV7-3,TGTGCCAGCAGCTCATACTCGGGCGAGCAGTACTTC,CASSSYSGEQYF
NA,NA,TRBJ2-1,14,TRBV5-4,TGTGCCAGCAGCTCAAAACAGGGTGACAATGAGCAGTTCTTC,CASSSKQGDNEQFF
TRBD1,NA,TRBJ1-2,17,TRBV7-9,TGTGCCAGCACCAAAACTCTCGAGCAGGGGGCGAACTATGGCTACACCTTC,CASTKTLEQGANYGYTF
TRBD2,once,TRBJ2-3,15,TRBV4-1,TGCGCCAGCAGCCTCCCGGGACGGGGGGTGGATACGCAGTATTTT,CASSLPGRGVDTQYF
NA,NA,TRBJ2-2,14,TRBV7-3,TGTGCCAGCAGCCCTTGGACTGGGGGCGGGGAGCTGTTTTTT,CASSPWTGGGELFF
TRBD2,NA,TRBJ2-2,16,TRBV6-4,TGTGCCAGCAGTCCCGGGACTAGCGGGAACACCGGGGAGCTGTTTTTT,CASSPGTSGNTGELFF
TRBD1,NA,TRBJ1-3,13,TRBV7-9,TGTGCCAGCAGCTGGGGACAGGGCAACACCATATATTTT,CASSWGQGNTIYF
NA,NA,TRBJ1-6,12,TRBV2,TGTGCCAGCACCCGGTCCGATTCACCCCTCCACTTT,CASTRSDSPLHF
TRBD1,NA,TRBJ2-5,15,TRBV5-1,TGCGCCAGCCTACCGGGACAGGGGATTCCTAAGACCCAGTACTTC,CASLPGQGIPKTQYF
NA,NA,TRBJ1-1,13,TRBV6-5,TGTGCCAGCGCGGCAAGGTTCGGCACTGAAGCTTTCTTT,CASAARFGTEAFF
NA,NA,TRBJ1-4,13,TRBV30,TGTGCCTGGAGGGAGGGGCGGGTTGAAAAACTGTTTTTT,CAWREGRVEKLFF